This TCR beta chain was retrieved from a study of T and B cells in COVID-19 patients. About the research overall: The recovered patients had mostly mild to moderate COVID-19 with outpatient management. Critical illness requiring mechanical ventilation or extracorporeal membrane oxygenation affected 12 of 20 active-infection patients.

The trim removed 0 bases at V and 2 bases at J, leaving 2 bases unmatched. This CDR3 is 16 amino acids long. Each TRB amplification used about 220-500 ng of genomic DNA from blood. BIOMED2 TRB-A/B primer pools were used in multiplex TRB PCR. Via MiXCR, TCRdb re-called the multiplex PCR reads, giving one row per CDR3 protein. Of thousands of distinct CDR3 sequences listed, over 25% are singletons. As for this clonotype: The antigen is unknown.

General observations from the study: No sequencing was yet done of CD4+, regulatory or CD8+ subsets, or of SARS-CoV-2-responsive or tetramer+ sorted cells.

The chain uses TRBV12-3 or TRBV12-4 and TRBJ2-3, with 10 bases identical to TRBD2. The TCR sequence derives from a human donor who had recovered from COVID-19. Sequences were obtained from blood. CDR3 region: CASSLASGGNTDTQYF. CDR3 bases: TGTGCCAGCAGTTTAGCTAGCGGGGGGAACACAGATACGCAGTATTTT.